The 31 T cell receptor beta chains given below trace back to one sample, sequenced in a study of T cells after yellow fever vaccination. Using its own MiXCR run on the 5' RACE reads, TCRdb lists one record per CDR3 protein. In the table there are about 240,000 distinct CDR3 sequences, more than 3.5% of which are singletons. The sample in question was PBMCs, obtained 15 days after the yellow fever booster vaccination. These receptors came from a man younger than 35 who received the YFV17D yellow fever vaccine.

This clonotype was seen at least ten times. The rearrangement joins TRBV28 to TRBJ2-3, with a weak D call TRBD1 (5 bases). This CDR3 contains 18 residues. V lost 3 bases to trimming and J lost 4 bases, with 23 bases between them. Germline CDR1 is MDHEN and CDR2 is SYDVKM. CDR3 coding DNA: TGTGCCAGCAGTTTCATGGTTTTGGGGCAGGGTGGCCCAGATACGCAGTATTTT. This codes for CASSFMVLGQGGPDTQYF. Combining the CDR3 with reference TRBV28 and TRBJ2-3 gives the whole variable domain DVKVTQSSRYLVKRTGEKVFLECVQDMDHENMFWYRQDPGLGLRLIYFSYDVKMKEKGDIPEGYSVSREKKERFSLILESASTNQTSMYLCASSFMVLGQGGPDTQYFGPGTRLTVL.

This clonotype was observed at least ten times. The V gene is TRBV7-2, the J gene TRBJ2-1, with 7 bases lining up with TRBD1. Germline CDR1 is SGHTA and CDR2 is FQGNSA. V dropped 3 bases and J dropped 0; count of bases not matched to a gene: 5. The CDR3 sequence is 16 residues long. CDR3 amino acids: CASSFRGLSSYNEQFF. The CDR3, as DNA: TGTGCCAGCAGCTTTAGGGGGCTGAGCTCCTACAATGAGCAGTTCTTC.

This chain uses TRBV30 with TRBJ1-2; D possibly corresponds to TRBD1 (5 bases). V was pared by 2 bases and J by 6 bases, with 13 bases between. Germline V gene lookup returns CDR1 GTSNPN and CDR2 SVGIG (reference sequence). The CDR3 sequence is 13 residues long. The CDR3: CAWSLGGTHGYTF. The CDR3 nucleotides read TGTGCCTGGAGTTTGGGGGGGACCCATGGCTACACCTTC.

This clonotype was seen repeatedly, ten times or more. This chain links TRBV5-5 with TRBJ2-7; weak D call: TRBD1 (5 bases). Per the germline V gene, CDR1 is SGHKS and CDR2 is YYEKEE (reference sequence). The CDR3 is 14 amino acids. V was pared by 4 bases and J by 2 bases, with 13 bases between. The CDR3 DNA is TGTGCCAGCAGCATATCCTCAGGGACCTACGAGCAGTACTTC. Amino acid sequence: CASSISSGTYEQYF.

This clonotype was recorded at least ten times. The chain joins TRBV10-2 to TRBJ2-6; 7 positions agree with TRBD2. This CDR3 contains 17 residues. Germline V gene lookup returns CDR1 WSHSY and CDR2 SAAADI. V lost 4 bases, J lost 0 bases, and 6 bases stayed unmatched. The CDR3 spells CASSGGGTNSGANVLTF. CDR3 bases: TGCGCCAGCAGTGGTGGGGGGACTAACTCTGGGGCCAACGTCCTGACTTTC.

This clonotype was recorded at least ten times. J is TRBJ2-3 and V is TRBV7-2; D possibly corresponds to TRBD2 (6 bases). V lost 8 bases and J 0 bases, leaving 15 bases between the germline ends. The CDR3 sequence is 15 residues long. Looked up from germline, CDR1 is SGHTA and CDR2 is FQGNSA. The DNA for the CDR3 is TGTGCCAGCGGAAATTTGGGACTGAGCACAGATACGCAGTATTTT. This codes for CASGNLGLSTDTQYF. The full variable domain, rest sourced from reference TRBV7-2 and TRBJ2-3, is GAGVSQSPSNKVTEKGKDVELRCDPISGHTALYWYRQSLGQGLEFLIYFQGNSAPDKSGLPSDRFSAERTGGSVSTLTIQRTQQEDSAVYLCASGNLGLSTDTQYFGPGTRLTVL.

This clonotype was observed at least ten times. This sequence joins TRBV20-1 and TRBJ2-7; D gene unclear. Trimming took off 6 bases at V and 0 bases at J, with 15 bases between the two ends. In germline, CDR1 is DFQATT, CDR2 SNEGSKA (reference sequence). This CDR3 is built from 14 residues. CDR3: CSAPWWSSSYEQYV. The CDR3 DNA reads TGCAGTGCCCCCTGGTGGTCTTCCTCCTACGAGCAGTACGTC.

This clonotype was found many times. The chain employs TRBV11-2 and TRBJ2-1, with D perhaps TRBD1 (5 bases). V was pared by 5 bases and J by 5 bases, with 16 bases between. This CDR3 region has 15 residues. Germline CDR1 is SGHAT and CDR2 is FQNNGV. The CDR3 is CASSARQKGDNEQFF. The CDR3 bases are TGTGCCAGCAGCGCCCGACAGAAGGGTGACAATGAGCAGTTCTTC.

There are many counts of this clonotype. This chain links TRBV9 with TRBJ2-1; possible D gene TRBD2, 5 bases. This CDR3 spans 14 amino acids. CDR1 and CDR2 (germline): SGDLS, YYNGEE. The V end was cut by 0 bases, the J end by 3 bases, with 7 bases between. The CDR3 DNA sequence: TGTGCCAGCAGCGTAGCTAGCCTCTACAATGAGCAGTTCTTC. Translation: CASSVASLYNEQFF.

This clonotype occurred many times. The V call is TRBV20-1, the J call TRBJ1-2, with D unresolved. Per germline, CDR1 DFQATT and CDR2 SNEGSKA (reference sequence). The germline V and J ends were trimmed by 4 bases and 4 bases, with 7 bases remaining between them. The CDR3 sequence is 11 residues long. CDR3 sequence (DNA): TGCAGTGCTACACGTCTCTATGGCTACACCTTC. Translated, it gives CSATRLYGYTF.

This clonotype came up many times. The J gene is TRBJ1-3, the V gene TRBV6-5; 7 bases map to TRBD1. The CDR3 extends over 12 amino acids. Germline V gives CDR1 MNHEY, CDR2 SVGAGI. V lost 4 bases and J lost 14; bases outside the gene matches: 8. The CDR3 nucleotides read TGTGCCAGCAGTTTTATTTCCGGGACAGTATATTTT. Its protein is CASSFISGTVYF.

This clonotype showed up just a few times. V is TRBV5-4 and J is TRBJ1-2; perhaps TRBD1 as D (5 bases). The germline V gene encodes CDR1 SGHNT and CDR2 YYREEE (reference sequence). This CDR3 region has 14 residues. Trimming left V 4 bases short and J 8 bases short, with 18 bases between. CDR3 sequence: CASSVLTGSKGYTF. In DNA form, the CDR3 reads TGTGCCAGCAGCGTCTTAACAGGATCTAAGGGCTACACCTTC.

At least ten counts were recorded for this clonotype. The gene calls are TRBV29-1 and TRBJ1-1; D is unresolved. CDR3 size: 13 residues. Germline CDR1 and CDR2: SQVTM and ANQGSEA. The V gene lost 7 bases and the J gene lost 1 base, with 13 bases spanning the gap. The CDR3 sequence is CSGRVGSNTEAFF. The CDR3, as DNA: TGCAGCGGAAGGGTCGGTTCGAACACTGAAGCTTTCTTT.

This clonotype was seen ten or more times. The CDR3 bases are TGTGCCAGCAGGGACAGGAGCCCTGAAGCTTTCTTT. This codes for CASRDRSPEAFF. The chain has TRBV12-3 or TRBV12-4 and TRBJ1-1; TRBD1 agrees at 7 bases. The J segment lost 6 bases and the V segment lost 6 bases, leaving 4 bases of the junction unmatched. CDR3 length equals 12 residues.

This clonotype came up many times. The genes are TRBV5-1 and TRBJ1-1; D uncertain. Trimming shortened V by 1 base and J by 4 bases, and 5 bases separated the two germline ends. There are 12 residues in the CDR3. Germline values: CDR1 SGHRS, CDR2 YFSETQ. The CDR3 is CASSLTVTEAFF. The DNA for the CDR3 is TGCGCCAGCAGCTTGACAGTCACTGAAGCTTTCTTT.

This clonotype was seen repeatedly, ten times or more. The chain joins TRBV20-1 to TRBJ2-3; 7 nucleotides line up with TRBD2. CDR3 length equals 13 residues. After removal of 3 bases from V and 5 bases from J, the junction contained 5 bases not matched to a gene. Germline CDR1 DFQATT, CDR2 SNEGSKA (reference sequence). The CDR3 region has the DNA TGCAGTGCTAGCCGGACTAGTGGAGATACGCAGTATTTT. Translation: CSASRTSGDTQYF.

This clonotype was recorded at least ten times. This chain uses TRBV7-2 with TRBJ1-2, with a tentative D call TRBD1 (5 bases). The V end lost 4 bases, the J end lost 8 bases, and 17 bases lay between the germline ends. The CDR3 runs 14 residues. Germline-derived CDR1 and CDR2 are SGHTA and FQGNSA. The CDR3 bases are TGTGCCAGCAGCTCTCGCCGAGGGGCGGGGGGCTACACCTTC. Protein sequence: CASSSRRGAGGYTF.

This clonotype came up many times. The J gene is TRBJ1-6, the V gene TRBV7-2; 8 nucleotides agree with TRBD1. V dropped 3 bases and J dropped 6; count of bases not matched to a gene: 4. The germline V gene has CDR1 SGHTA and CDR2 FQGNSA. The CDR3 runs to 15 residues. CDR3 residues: CASSLHRGINSPLHF. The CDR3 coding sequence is TGTGCCAGCAGCTTGCACAGGGGGATTAATTCACCCCTCCACTTT.

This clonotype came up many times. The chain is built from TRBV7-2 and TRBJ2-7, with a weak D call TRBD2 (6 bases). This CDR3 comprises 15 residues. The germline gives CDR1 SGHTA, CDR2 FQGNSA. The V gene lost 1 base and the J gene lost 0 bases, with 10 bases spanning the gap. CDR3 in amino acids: CASSLGRGPSYEQYF. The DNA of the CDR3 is TGTGCCAGCAGCTTAGGGCGGGGTCCCTCCTACGAGCAGTACTTC. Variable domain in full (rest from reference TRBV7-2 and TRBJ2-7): GAGVSQSPSNKVTEKGKDVELRCDPISGHTALYWYRQSLGQGLEFLIYFQGNSAPDKSGLPSDRFSAERTGGSVSTLTIQRTQQEDSAVYLCASSLGRGPSYEQYFGPGTRLTVT.

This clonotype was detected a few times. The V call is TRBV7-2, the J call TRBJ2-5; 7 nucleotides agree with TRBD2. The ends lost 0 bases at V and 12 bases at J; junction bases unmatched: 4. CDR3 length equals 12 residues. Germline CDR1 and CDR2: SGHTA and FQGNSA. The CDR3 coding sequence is TGTGCCAGCAGCTTAGCGAGCGGGGATAAGTACTTC. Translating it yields CASSLASGDKYF.

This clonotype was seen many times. The CDR3 nucleotides are TGTGCCAGCAGCTCCCGACTAGCGGGGGGCAGAACTAGCTCCTACAATGAGCAGTTCTTC. It translates to CASSSRLAGGRTSSYNEQFF. The chain combines TRBV7-9 with TRBJ2-1; 13 bases are a match to TRBD2. This CDR3 is 20 amino acids long. Germline CDR1 reads SEHNR; CDR2 reads FQNEAQ (reference sequence). J lost 0 bases, V lost 4 bases, and 12 bases had no gene match.

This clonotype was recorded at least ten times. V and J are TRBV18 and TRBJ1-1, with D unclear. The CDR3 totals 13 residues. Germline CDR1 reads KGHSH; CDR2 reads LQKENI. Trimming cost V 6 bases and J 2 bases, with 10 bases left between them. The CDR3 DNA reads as TGTGCCAGCTCCCCCATGGAAAACACTGAAGCTTTCTTT. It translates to CASSPMENTEAFF.

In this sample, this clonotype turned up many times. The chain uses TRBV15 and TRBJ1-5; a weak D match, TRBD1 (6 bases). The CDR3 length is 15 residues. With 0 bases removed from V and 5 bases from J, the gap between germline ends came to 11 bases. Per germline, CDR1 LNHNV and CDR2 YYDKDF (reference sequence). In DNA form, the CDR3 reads TGTGCCACCAGCAGAGATTGGGACAATTATCAGCCCCAGCATTTT. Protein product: CATSRDWDNYQPQHF.

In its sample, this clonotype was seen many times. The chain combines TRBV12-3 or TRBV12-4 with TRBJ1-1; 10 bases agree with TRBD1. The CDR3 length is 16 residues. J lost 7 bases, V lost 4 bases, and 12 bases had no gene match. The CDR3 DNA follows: TGTGCCAGCAGTTCCGGGACAGGGGCCCCAGGAGGTGAAGCTTTCTTT. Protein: CASSSGTGAPGGEAFF.

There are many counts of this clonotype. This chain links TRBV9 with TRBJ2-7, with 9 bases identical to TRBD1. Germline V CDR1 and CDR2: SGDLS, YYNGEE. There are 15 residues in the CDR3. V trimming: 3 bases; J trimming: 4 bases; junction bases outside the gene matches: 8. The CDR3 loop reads CASSAGTGSPYEQYF. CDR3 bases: TGTGCCAGCAGCGCCGGGACAGGGAGTCCATACGAGCAGTACTTC. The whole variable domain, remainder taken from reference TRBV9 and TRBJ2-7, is DSGVTQTPKHLITATGQRVTLRCSPRSGDLSVYWYQQSLDQGLQFLIQYYNGEERAKGNILERFSAQQFPDLHSELNLSSLELGDSALYFCASSAGTGSPYEQYFGPGTRLTVT.

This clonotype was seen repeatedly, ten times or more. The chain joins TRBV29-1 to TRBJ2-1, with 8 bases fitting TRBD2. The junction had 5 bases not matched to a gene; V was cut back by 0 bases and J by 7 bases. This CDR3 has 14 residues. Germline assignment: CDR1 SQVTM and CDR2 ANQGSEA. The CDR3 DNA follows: TGCAGCGTTGAAGAGTTTAGCGGGGTTAATGAGCAGTTCTTC. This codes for CSVEEFSGVNEQFF.

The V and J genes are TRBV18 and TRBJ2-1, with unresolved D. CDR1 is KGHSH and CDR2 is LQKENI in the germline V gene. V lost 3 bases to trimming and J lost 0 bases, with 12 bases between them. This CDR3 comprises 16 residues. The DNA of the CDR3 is TGTGCCAGCTCACCTTATCTCACGGACTCCTACAATGAGCAGTTCTTC. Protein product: CASSPYLTDSYNEQFF.

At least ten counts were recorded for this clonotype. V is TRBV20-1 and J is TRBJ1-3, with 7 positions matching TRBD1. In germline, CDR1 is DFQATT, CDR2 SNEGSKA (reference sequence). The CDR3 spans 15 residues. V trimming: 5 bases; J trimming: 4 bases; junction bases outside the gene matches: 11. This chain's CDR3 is CSAPQGGYGGNTIYF. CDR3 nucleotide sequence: TGCAGTGCTCCTCAGGGGGGGTACGGGGGAAACACCATATATTTT.

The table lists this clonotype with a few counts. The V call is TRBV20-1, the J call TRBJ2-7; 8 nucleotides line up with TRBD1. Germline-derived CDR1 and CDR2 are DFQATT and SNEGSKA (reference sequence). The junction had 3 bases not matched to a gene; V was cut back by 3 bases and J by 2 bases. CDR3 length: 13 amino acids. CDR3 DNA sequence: TGCAGTGCTAGGGACAGGGTCCCCTACGAGCAGTACTTC. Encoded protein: CSARDRVPYEQYF.

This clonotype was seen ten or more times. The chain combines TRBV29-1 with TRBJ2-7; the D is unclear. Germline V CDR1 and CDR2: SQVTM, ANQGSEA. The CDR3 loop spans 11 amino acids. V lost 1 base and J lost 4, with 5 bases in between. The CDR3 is CSVEAGYEQYF. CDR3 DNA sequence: TGCAGCGTTGAAGCCGGGTACGAGCAGTACTTC.

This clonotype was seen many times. DNA of the CDR3: TGCAGTGCTAGTGCGGACGGGGCTTTCTTT. This gives the protein CSASADGAFF. V is TRBV20-1 and J is TRBJ1-1; D gene ambiguous. There are 10 residues in the CDR3. Per the germline V gene, CDR1 is DFQATT and CDR2 is SNEGSKA (reference sequence). Between the trimmed V and J ends, which lost 3 bases and 11 bases, there was a span of 10 bases.